This T cell receptor beta chain was retrieved from a study of control samples from healthy donors and cancer patients. The data were produced by immunoSEQ multiplex PCR, yet TCRdb's version contains in-frame clones alone and is incomplete. The sample lists just under 80,000 clones; 80% to 90% were seen once. From germline, CDR1 is KGHDR and CDR2 SFDVKD. The V gene end was trimmed by 2 bases and the J gene end by 8 bases; junction bases not matched to a gene: 3. The CDR3 loop spans 14 amino acids. This clonotype was sampled from a woman aged 55 to 70 with head and neck cancer. The source material was PBMCs. This sequence joins TRBV24-1 and TRBJ1-5, with 9 bases aligning to TRBD1. CDR3 in DNA: TGTGCCACCAGTGATTGGGGACAGGGAGAGCCCCAGCATTTT. Amino acids: CATSDWGQGEPQHF.